This T cell receptor beta chain was sequenced during a study of blood T cell repertoires in COVID-19. Across the study: Spain, Italy and the United States supplied samples that represented acute and convalescent COVID-19.

With 6 bases removed from V and 16 bases from J, the gap between germline ends came to 19 bases. CDR1 and CDR2 from the germline V gene are SGHVS and FNYEAQ. There are 12 residues in the CDR3. As processed by the authors: Estimated nucleated cell counts came from reference gene primer amplification. Repertoires were generated with immunoSEQ multiplex PCR, while TCRdb's copy carries only in-frame clones and drops some. The V and J calls and the clone size are those of that table, but D and trimming were determined from the DNA. This sample has some 62,000 clones, with 65% to 80% found just once. The TCR originated in an elderly woman with active or convalescent COVID-19. The genes are TRBV7-6 and TRBJ1-3; D is uncertain. The material sequenced was peripheral blood. CDR3 residues: CASSNRAAWLYF. CDR3 bases: TGTGCCAGCAGTAACAGAGCCGCTTGGTTGTATTTT.